Below are 6 T cell receptor beta chains sequenced from a single sample in a study of CD8 T cells in ankylosing spondylitis. TCRdb reprocessed the 5' RACE reads with MiXCR, giving one entry per CDR3 protein. This table has about 240,000 distinct CDR3 sequences, roughly 8.6% appearing once. Sequenced sample: blood, either unsorted or a sorted T cell fraction (not recorded which). The receptors originated from a male donor with ankylosing spondylitis or in good health (not recorded which).

This clonotype was picked up a small number of times. This chain connects TRBV12-3 or TRBV12-4 to TRBJ1-6; D possibly corresponds to TRBD1 (6 bases). CDR3 length: 16 amino acids. Trimming removed 7 bases at V and 5 bases at J, with 18 bases between. CDR3 residues: CASTRDIQHNNSPLHF. DNA for the CDR3: TGTGCCAGCACCCGGGACATCCAGCACAATAATTCACCCCTCCACTTT.

This clonotype was recorded at least ten times. V is TRBV20-1 and J is TRBJ1-1; tentative D call: TRBD1 (6 bases). The germline V and J ends were trimmed by 6 bases and 0 bases, with 23 bases remaining between them. The CDR3 has 17 residues. Germline CDR1 DFQATT, CDR2 SNEGSKA (reference sequence). The CDR3 sequence is CSARGGRTYLMNTEAFF. The CDR3 DNA reads as TGCAGTGCCAGGGGCGGGCGGACTTATCTGATGAACACTGAAGCTTTCTTT.

The table lists this clonotype with many counts. The genes are TRBV5-1 and TRBJ2-3; D is possibly TRBD1 (6 bases). Trimming took off 7 bases at V and 2 bases at J, with 11 bases between the two ends. CDR3 size: 13 residues. The germline gives CDR1 SGHRS, CDR2 YFSETQ. CDR3 in amino acids: CASGTQNTDTQYF. DNA of the CDR3: TGCGCCAGCGGGACACAGAACACAGATACGCAGTATTTT.

The J gene is TRBJ1-2, the V gene TRBV27; tentatively, D is TRBD1 (6 bases). V lost 5 bases and J lost 6, with 13 bases in between. CDR3 length: 13 residues. Germline lookup yields CDR1 MNHEY and CDR2 SMNVEV (reference sequence). The CDR3 sequence: CASSATGWDGYTF. The CDR3 region has the DNA TGTGCCAGCAGTGCTACAGGGTGGGATGGCTACACCTTC.

This clonotype was seen repeatedly, ten times or more. This sequence joins TRBV5-1 and TRBJ1-2, with TRBD1 identical over 9 bases. Trimming removed 4 bases from V and 8 bases from J; junction bases left unmatched: 6. The CDR3 sequence is 13 residues long. Germline loops: CDR1 SGHRS, CDR2 YFSETQ. CDR3 protein: CASSPGQGNGYTF. The CDR3 DNA reads TGCGCCAGCAGCCCGGGACAGGGTAACGGCTACACCTTC.

Details on this clonotype: It may be a read error: a sequence one base away is much more abundant. The chain is built from TRBV29-1 and TRBJ2-2, with D perhaps matching TRBD1 (6 bases). The germline V gene has CDR1 SQVTM and CDR2 ANQGSEA. The CDR3 covers 17 residues. V was trimmed by 4 bases and J by 6 bases, leaving 24 bases between them. The CDR3 region has the DNA TGCAGCGTTGGGGCAGGGGTAACCTCCTCCTACGCCGGGGAGCTGTTTTTT. Protein product: CSVGAGVTSSYAGELFF.